The 5 T cell receptor beta chains presented below share a single source sample, sequenced in a study of control samples from healthy donors and cancer patients. Method: immunoSEQ multiplex PCR; TCRdb's copy keeps in-frame clones and lacks some. This table holds about 130,000 clones, over 85% found once. Sequenced input: blood. The receptors come from a young man in good health.

The V gene is TRBV20-1, the J gene TRBJ1-2, with D perhaps matching TRBD1 (5 bases). The CDR3 covers 11 residues. With 6 bases removed from V and 4 bases from J, the gap between germline ends came to 9 bases. Germline CDR1 DFQATT, CDR2 SNEGSKA (reference sequence). For the CDR3, the DNA is TGCAGTGCCGGACACCCCTATGGCTACACCTTC. The encoded protein is CSAGHPYGYTF.

J is TRBJ2-5 and V is TRBV11-1; possibly TRBD2 for D (6 bases). CDR3 length: 13 residues. V lost 8 bases and J 2 bases, leaving 12 bases between the germline ends. Germline V CDR1 and CDR2: SGHAT, FQDESV (reference sequence). CDR3 DNA: TGTGCCAGCGGGGAAGGACTACAAGAGACCCAGTACTTC. It is translated as CASGEGLQETQYF.

This rearrangement joins TRBV5-4 to TRBJ2-1, with D perhaps given as TRBD1 or TRBD2 (5 bases each). Germline values: CDR1 SGHNT, CDR2 YYREEE (reference sequence). This CDR3 has 15 amino acids. Trimming stripped 4 bases from V and 4 bases from J, with 15 bases between. For the CDR3, the DNA is TGTGCCAGCAGCCGAAGACAGCGGAGATACAATGAGCAGTTCTTC. The encoded protein is CASSRRQRRYNEQFF.

The CDR3 sequence: CASTHTLGGLAKNIQYF. The CDR3 region has the DNA TGTGCCAGTACCCACACCTTAGGAGGACTAGCCAAAAACATTCAGTACTTC. J is TRBJ2-4 and V is TRBV19; possibly TRBD2 for D (5 bases). Trimming shortened V by 7 bases and J by 0 bases, and 19 bases separated the two germline ends. There are 17 residues in the CDR3. The germline V gene encodes CDR1 LNHDA and CDR2 SQIVND (reference sequence).

The CDR3 protein is CASSEGSGSGNTIYF. CDR3 bases: TGTGCCAGCAGTGAAGGGTCAGGGTCTGGAAACACCATATATTTT. The chain combines TRBV2 with TRBJ1-3; D possibly corresponds to TRBD1 (5 bases). This CDR3 region has 15 residues. V was cut by 1 base and J by 1 base, with 8 bases left in between. CDR1 is SNHLY, CDR2 FYNNEI, per germline.